A selection of T cell receptor beta chains follows, all from one sample in a study of blood T cell repertoires in COVID-19. TCRdb keeps only in-frame clones here, not all; method: immunoSEQ multiplex PCR. The repertoire includes 140,000 to 150,000 clones, approximately 91% of them detected once, and about 2% sits in the top ten. Input material: peripheral blood. The receptors stem from a human donor in a cohort sampled during active COVID-19. CDR3s include the opening cysteine and the closing phenylalanine or tryptophan. A D gene is named only where the DNA matches it firmly. Clone size is shown for a subset of rows, as once, few, many or a class of expanded clone.

CDR3aa,CDR3nt,j_gene,abundance,v_gene,d_gene
CASSQFALPGLELDEQFF,TGCGCCAGCAGCCAATTTGCGCTTCCGGGACTAGAACTTGATGAGCAGTTCTTC,TRBJ2-1,-,TRBV4-3,TRBD2
CASRVIPGQGRLAEAFF,TGTGCCAGCAGGGTCATACCGGGACAGGGTAGGTTGGCTGAAGCTTTCTTT,TRBJ1-1,-,TRBV27,TRBD1
CAWSVDRRGTGELFF,TGTGCCTGGAGTGTTGACAGGCGTGGCACCGGGGAGCTGTTTTTT,TRBJ2-2,-,TRBV30,-
CATSDDRGRTDTQYF,TGTGCCACCAGTGATGACAGGGGGCGGACAGATACGCAGTATTTT,TRBJ2-3,-,TRBV24-1,TRBD1
CASSPGTGLARQYF,TGTGCCAGCTCACCCGGGACAGGGTTAGCAAGGCAGTACTTC,TRBJ2-7,-,TRBV18,TRBD1
CASSVGQFTDTQYF,TGTGCCAGCAGCGTAGGACAGTTCACAGATACGCAGTATTTT,TRBJ2-3,-,TRBV9,-
CATSDRTGLNTGELFF,TGTGCCACCAGTGATAGGACAGGGTTGAACACCGGGGAGCTGTTTTTT,TRBJ2-2,few,TRBV24-1,TRBD1
CASSPDSELNTGELFF,TGTGCCAGCAGCCCAGATAGCGAGCTGAACACCGGGGAGCTGTTTTTT,TRBJ2-2,-,TRBV7-2,-
CASSQDGQSDYNEKLFF,TGCGCCAGCAGCCAAGATGGACAGTCCGATTATAATGAAAAACTGTTTTTT,TRBJ1-4,-,TRBV4-3,-
CASSLGTGEWKLFF,TGTGCCAGCAGCTTGGGGACAGGGGAGTGGAAACTGTTTTTT,TRBJ1-4,-,TRBV5-5,TRBD1